This T cell receptor (beta chain) was identified in a study of T cell responses to AZD1222 COVID-19 vaccine. Looking at the study overall: Pooling covered second doses at about 4 or about 12 weeks. Study outcomes and limitations: Nearly half of unique spike-specific TCRs reportedly avoided B.1.351 and B.1.1.7 mutated regions.

In the case of this clone: Antigen unknown.

Trimming cost V 2 bases and J 1 base, with 8 bases left between them. Per the germline V gene, CDR1 is LNHDA and CDR2 is SQIVND (reference sequence). The CDR3 sequence is 14 residues long. Assay: immunoSEQ multiplex PCR; the TCRdb copy retains only in-frame clones and omits some. The sample carries about 130,000 clones, nearly 95% recorded once. This sequence joins TRBV19 and TRBJ1-1; D is ambiguous. The origin of this receptor is an adult in good health. The sequences come from peripheral blood, collected on day 0 of AZD1222 vaccination. The CDR3 protein is CASSIQKGNTEAFF. DNA of the CDR3: TGTGCCAGTAGTATACAAAAAGGGAACACTGAAGCTTTCTTT. Looking up the rest from reference TRBV19 and TRBJ1-1 gives the full variable domain: DGGITQSPKYLFRKEGQNVTLSCEQNLNHDAMYWYRQDPGQGLRLIYYSQIVNDFQKGDIAEGYSVSREKKESFPLTVTSAQKNPTAFYLCASSIQKGNTEAFFGQGTRLTVV.